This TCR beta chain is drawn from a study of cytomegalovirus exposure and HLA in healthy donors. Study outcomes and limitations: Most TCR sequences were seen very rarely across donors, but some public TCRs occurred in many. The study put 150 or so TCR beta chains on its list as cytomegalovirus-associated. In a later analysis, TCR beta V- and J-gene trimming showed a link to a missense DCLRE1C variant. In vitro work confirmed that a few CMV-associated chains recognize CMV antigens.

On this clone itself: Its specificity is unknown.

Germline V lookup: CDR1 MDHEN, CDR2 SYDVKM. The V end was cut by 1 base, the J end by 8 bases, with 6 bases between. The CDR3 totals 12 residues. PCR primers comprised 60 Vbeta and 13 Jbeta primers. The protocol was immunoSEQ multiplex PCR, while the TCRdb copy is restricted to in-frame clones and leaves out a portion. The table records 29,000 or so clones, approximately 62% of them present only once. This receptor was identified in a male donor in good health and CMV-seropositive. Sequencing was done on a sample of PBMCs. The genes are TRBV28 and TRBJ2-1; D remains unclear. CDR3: CASSLFPYEQFF. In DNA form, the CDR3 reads TGTGCCAGCAGTTTATTCCCTTATGAGCAGTTCTTC.